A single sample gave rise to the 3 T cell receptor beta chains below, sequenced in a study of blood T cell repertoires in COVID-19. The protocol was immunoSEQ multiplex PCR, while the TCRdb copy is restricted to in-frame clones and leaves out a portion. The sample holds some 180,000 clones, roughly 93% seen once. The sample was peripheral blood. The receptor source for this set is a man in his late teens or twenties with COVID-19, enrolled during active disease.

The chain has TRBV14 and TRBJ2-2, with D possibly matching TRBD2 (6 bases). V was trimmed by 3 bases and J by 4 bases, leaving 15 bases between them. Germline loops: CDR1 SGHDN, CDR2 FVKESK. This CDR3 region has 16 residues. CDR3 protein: CASSQAGTPITGELFF. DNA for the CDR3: TGTGCCAGCAGCCAGGCCGGGACTCCCATCACCGGGGAGCTGTTTTTT.

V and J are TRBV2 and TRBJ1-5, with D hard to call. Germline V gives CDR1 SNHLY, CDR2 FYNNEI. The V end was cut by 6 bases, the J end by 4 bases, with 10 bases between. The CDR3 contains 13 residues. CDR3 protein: CASRRGRNQPQHF. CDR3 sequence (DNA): TGTGCCAGCAGGCGGGGTCGGAATCAGCCCCAGCATTTT.

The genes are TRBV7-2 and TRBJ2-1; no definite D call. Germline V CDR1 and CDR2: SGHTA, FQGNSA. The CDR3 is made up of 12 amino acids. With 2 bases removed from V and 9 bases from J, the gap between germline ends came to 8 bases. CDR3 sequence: CASSLSGSEQFF. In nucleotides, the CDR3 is TGTGCCAGCAGCTTAAGTGGCAGTGAGCAGTTCTTC.